This T cell receptor beta chain came from a study of shared clonotypes between healthy human individuals. Study information: The study used three CD4 naive, three CD4 memory, two CD8 naive and one CD8 memory plate per donor.

An assay was performed, and its level was deep. Assay used: immunoSEQ multiplex PCR; TCRdb lists only in-frame clones, some missing. The sample holds about 2,500,000 clones; roughly 92% are singletons and the top ten take around 0.14%. Study-level points and caveats: Generation probabilities of non-shared clonotypes were lower (relative to those shared by all four donors).

A word on this clone: Its antigen is still unknown.

The germline V gene has CDR1 GTSNPN and CDR2 SVGIG (reference sequence). V was pared by 3 bases and J by 0 bases, with 11 bases between. This CDR3 has 15 residues. Those who donated were healthy HIV-negative adults, with no recent acute infections or vaccinations reported. This clonotype was sampled from a man aged 18 to 29 in good health. The J gene is TRBJ2-2, the V gene TRBV30; D assignment may be TRBD1 or TRBD2 (6 bases each). Sequenced: naive CD4+ T cells sorted from blood. Regarding subset: CD45RA+ positively selected. CDR3: CAWSRGHPNTGELFF. The CDR3 bases are TGTGCCTGGAGCCGGGGGCACCCGAACACCGGGGAGCTGTTTTTT.